What follows describes a single TCR beta chain. This CDR3 is built from 14 residues. Trimming at V came to 4 bases and at J to 7 bases, leaving 7 bases not matched to a gene. Germline V lookup: CDR1 SGHTA, CDR2 FQGNSA. This record belongs to a study of T cell responses to AZD1222 COVID-19 vaccine. The repertoire was sequenced with immunoSEQ multiplex PCR; TCRdb's copy has only in-frame clones and lacks some. This table has around 96,000 clones, 85% to 90% appearing once. The TCR sequence derives from an adult who received the AZD1222 COVID-19 vaccine. This chain joins TRBV7-2 and TRBJ2-4, with 7 bases lining up with TRBD1. Specimen: peripheral blood, collected 28 days after the second AZD1222 dose. The CDR3 protein is CASSSPGQKNIQYF. The CDR3 DNA is TGTGCCAGCAGCTCGCCGGGACAGAAGAACATTCAGTACTTC. The full variable domain, its missing parts supplied by reference TRBV7-2 and TRBJ2-4, is GAGVSQSPSNKVTEKGKDVELRCDPISGHTALYWYRQSLGQGLEFLIYFQGNSAPDKSGLPSDRFSAERTGGSVSTLTIQRTQQEDSAVYLCASSSPGQKNIQYFGAGTRLSVL.